This T cell receptor beta chain originates from a study of T cells in women clearing cervical HPV infection. Study overall: Women with histologically confirmed HPV16-related CIN3 or worse, 2 with invasive cancer, served as cases. Blood came at first lesion visit for cases, post-clearance for controls.

Concerning this clone: Antigen: not known. The read halts 3 residues ahead of the CDR3 end, with the missing end drawn from the germline J gene.

Findings and limits, study-wide: Controls had more TRBV6-7 (approximately 0.15%) than cases (roughly 0.11%).

This CDR3 comprises 17 residues. V gave up 7 bases and J gave up 0 bases; unmatched junction bases: 11. Per germline, CDR1 LNHDA and CDR2 SQIVND (reference sequence). Clones were read by immunoSEQ multiplex PCR, and TCRdb kept only the in-frame ones, dropping some. Its listing shows more than 30,000 clones. Sequencing was done on a sample of blood buffy coat. The source is a woman aged 18 to 69 with a cervical HPV16 infection that either progressed to CIN3+ or cleared (not recorded which). The chain links TRBV19 to TRBJ1-5; the match to TRBD1 covers 8 bases. This chain's CDR3 is CASKPTGGSSSNQPQHF. The CDR3 DNA, read in part, is TGTGCCAGTAAGCCCACAGGGGGGTCTTCTAGCAATCAGCCC.